The rows below give T cell receptor beta chains drawn from one sample of a study of early T cells in non-severe SARS-CoV-2 infection. TCRdb reanalysed the 5' RACE reads using MiXCR and keeps one entry per CDR3 protein. The repertoire holds 60,000 to 70,000 distinct CDR3 sequences, with more than 5.5% as singletons. The material was whole blood, obtained at baseline. The receptors were sampled from an adult who was a healthcare worker with PCR-confirmed SARS-CoV-2 infection or an uninfected control (not recorded which). The conserved cysteine and the conserved F or W are not part of the CDR3 here. The size field is filled for only some rows; it gives once, few, many or a size class.

clone_size: .; j_call: TRBJ2-1; v_call: TRBV5-6; cdr3_aa: ASSDTGTGGRMSKF
clone_size: many; j_call: TRBJ2-3; v_call: TRBV9; cdr3_aa: ASSVGVAGAGDTQY
clone_size: many; j_call: TRBJ2-6; v_call: TRBV24-1; cdr3_aa: ATSEGRTGGSGANVLT
clone_size: many; j_call: TRBJ1-6; v_call: TRBV7-6; cdr3_aa: ASSLHGQGGSPLH
clone_size: many; j_call: TRBJ2-1; v_call: TRBV5-4; cdr3_aa: ASSLGLAGEHNEQF
clone_size: many; j_call: TRBJ1-6; v_call: TRBV5-1; cdr3_aa: ASSLGRQGNSPLH
clone_size: many; j_call: TRBJ2-3; v_call: TRBV29-1; cdr3_aa: SVEEKRDITDTQY
clone_size: .; j_call: TRBJ1-5; v_call: TRBV28; cdr3_aa: ATGPRDANQPQH
clone_size: many; j_call: TRBJ2-1; v_call: TRBV4-3; cdr3_aa: ASSPDLNSYNEQF
clone_size: few; j_call: TRBJ1-1; v_call: TRBV18; cdr3_aa: ASSPTSRNSNTEAF
clone_size: many; j_call: TRBJ2-1; v_call: TRBV5-4; cdr3_aa: ASSLDVASGEQF
clone_size: many; j_call: TRBJ1-1; v_call: TRBV10-3; cdr3_aa: AISESGTALTEAF
clone_size: many; j_call: TRBJ2-7; v_call: TRBV4-1; cdr3_aa: ASSQGLILTKGPSYEQY
clone_size: many; j_call: TRBJ1-5; v_call: TRBV7-2; cdr3_aa: ASSLGQRSNQPQH
clone_size: many; j_call: TRBJ2-5; v_call: TRBV7-9; cdr3_aa: ASTKGDLETQY
clone_size: few; j_call: TRBJ1-3; v_call: TRBV29-1; cdr3_aa: SVGGSSGNTIY
clone_size: few; j_call: TRBJ1-1; v_call: TRBV10-3; cdr3_aa: AISESAMNTEAF